Below, one TCR beta chain is given with its context. This clonotype was recorded a few times. Which antigen it targets is not known. The sample holds no much larger clone one base away, and base qualities are not on file. Inclusive of the bounding cysteine and phenylalanine, the CDR3 is 15 residues long. Kept here is only the CDR3 DNA, which spans 45 bases and is read in frame from base 1. Trimmed from V: 5 bases; trimmed from J: 4 bases; junction bases lacking a gene match: 6. CDR1 and CDR2, per the germline V gene, are SGHTA and FQGNSA. The method was 5' RACE. Instrument used: NextSeq 500. In the TCR library protocol, unique molecular identifiers were attached to individual cDNA molecules to correct for PCR bias and sequencing error. TCR alpha and beta chains were both sequenced, and the abundances of alpha and beta sequences in each sample were closely correlated with each other. In the authors' own workflow: V gene, J gene and CDR3 annotation of TCR sequences was performed with Decombinator V4. TCRs were defined as expanded if a significant change between any two time points was detected under a Poisson model with p below 0.0001. TCR abundances were normalised to the total number of TCRs sequenced per sample and were expressed as counts per million. MAIT TCRs were defined by TRAV1-2 paired with TRAJ12, TRAJ20 or TRAJ33, and iNKT TCRs by TRAV10 paired with TRAJ18. VDJdb, accessed 1 November 2021, was searched for CMV, EBV and SARS-CoV-2 annotated TCRs, with TCRs annotated for multiple antigens excluded. TCRdb redid the processing of the public reads, applying fastp at Q25 and MiXCR, and retained in-frame beta chains. Each entry is one CDR3 protein sequence, shown with its most common DNA and genes. It is TCRdb's table, rather than the study itself, that gives the V and J calls and clone size. This sample lists approximately 84,000 distinct CDR3 sequences; 15% were detected once. Around 5.1% of the sample is in the top ten clones.

These data are taken from a study of early T cells in non-severe SARS-CoV-2 infection (TCRdb year 2021). Background on the whole study: TCR sequencing used bulk RNA from unsorted whole blood, so alpha and beta chains could not be paired.

Here is what the overall study found, with its caveats: VDJdb matching was skewed toward anti-spike CD8 responses and likely underestimated virus-specific expansions by missing private and CD4 specificities.

A case-control design nested within a healthcare worker cohort in London, UK, was used, with weekly nasopharyngeal swab PCR tests and blood sampling performed. Healthcare workers were recruited between 23 and 31 March 2020, during the week of the UK lockdown, and were followed weekly for up to about 15 weeks. The chain employs TRBV7-2 and TRBJ1-3; TRBD1 aligns with 9 central bases. The sequencing sample was made of whole blood. The TCR was taken from an adult who was a healthcare worker with PCR-confirmed SARS-CoV-2 infection or an uninfected control (not recorded which). The sequenced DNA: TGTGCCAGCAGCCCCGGGACAGGGATCGGAAACACCATATATTTT. Translated, it reads CASSPGTGIGNTIYF.